The 22 T cell receptor beta chains listed next were all sequenced from one sample in a study of cytomegalovirus exposure and HLA in healthy donors. In the PCR, 60 Vbeta and 13 Jbeta primers were used. Sequencing used immunoSEQ multiplex PCR; TCRdb keeps in-frame clones, though not all of them. The profile shows approximately 190,000 clones, roughly 74% of them singletons. Sequenced material: PBMCs. Receptor source: a woman aged 30 to 39 in good health and CMV-seropositive.

This clone was counted between two and nine times. The V call is TRBV5-1, the J call TRBJ2-5, with 8 nucleotides matching TRBD1. The CDR3 has 16 residues. Looked up from germline, CDR1 is SGHRS and CDR2 is YFSETQ. The trim removed 2 bases at V and 1 base at J, leaving 7 bases unmatched. CDR3 coding DNA: TGCGCCAGCAGCTTCGAGACAGGGGACCCCCAAGAGACCCAGTACTTC. It is translated as CASSFETGDPQETQYF.

This clone showed up just a few times. The V call is TRBV5-4, the J call TRBJ2-5; 8 bases map to TRBD2. The CDR3 totals 15 residues. Losses at the gene ends were 0 bases for V and 2 bases for J; bases not matched to a gene: 3. Germline lookup yields CDR1 SGHNT and CDR2 YYREEE (reference sequence). CDR3 sequence (DNA): TGTGCCAGCAGCTTGGGGCCTAGCGGGCAAGAGACCCAGTACTTC. This codes for CASSLGPSGQETQYF.

The V call is TRBV7-3, the J call TRBJ2-7; D not certain. V dropped 1 base and J dropped 4 bases, with 8 bases sitting between them. Looked up from germline, CDR1 is SGHTA and CDR2 is FQGTGA. The CDR3 has 13 amino acids. The DNA for the CDR3 is TGTGCCAGCAGCTTAAAACCAGGATACGAGCAGTACTTC. Its protein product is CASSLKPGYEQYF. Looking up the rest from reference TRBV7-3 and TRBJ2-7 gives the full variable domain: GAGVSQTPSNKVTEKGKYVELRCDPISGHTALYWYRQSLGQGPEFLIYFQGTGAADDSGLPNDRFFAVRPEGSVSTLKIQRTERGDSAVYLCASSLKPGYEQYFGPGTRLTVT.

The V and J genes are TRBV25-1 and TRBJ2-5; TRBD1 matches 9 bases. The J call is doubtful: the DNA matches TRBJ2-7 better. The CDR3 runs to 15 residues. The germline V gene encodes CDR1 MGHDK and CDR2 SYGVNS. The CDR3, as DNA: TGTGCCAGCAGTGAGCCGACAGGGGGGTCCTACGAGCAGTACTTC. Amino acids: CASSEPTGGSYEQYF.

The CDR3 protein is CASSDGAARYF. Here the CDR3 DNA reads TGCGCCAGCAGTGATGGGGCTGCACGGTACTTC. The chain joins TRBV5-1 to TRBJ2-7; a weak D match, TRBD1 (5 bases). The V end was cut by 5 bases, the J end by 12 bases, with 15 bases between. Germline CDR1 is SGHRS and CDR2 is YFSETQ. The CDR3 spans 11 residues.

The chain has TRBV10-3 and TRBJ1-5; 7 bases fit TRBD1. Germline CDR1 and CDR2: ENHRY and SYGVKD. V shed 6 bases, J shed 5 bases, and the junction held 1 base outside the gene matches. The CDR3 is 12 amino acids. The CDR3 DNA follows: TGTGCCATCAGGGGGACAGATCAGCCCCAGCATTTT. Its translation: CAIRGTDQPQHF.

This chain links TRBV4-1 with TRBJ2-1; D gene unclear. V shed 5 bases and J shed 12 bases, with 14 bases lying between them. The CDR3 loop spans 12 amino acids. Germline V lookup: CDR1 MGHRA, CDR2 YSYEKL. The CDR3 loop is CASSSSRFVQFF. The CDR3 DNA follows: TGCGCCAGCAGCTCCTCTAGGTTTGTGCAGTTCTTC.

As DNA, the CDR3 is TGCAGCGGAGAAACCCACAATGAGCAGTTCTTC. It is translated as CSGETHNEQFF. The chain recombines TRBV20-1 with TRBJ2-1, with no clear D. The CDR3 runs to 11 residues. CDR1 is DFQATT, CDR2 SNEGSKA, per germline (reference sequence).

The chain uses TRBV15 and TRBJ1-2; 7 bases line up with TRBD1. CDR1 is LNHNV and CDR2 is YYDKDF in the germline V gene (reference sequence). V lost 0 bases, J lost 5 bases, and 12 bases stayed unmatched. The CDR3 extends over 17 amino acids. The CDR3: CATSRESVQGKRYGYTF. The CDR3 DNA follows: TGTGCCACCAGCAGAGAAAGTGTACAGGGGAAACGGTATGGCTACACCTTC.

This CDR3 is CASSLNRGLETQYF. CDR3 DNA: TGTGCCAGCAGTTTGAACAGGGGTCTAGAGACCCAGTACTTC. The genes are TRBV6-1 and TRBJ2-5, with TRBD1 matching 7 bases. Germline lookup yields CDR1 MNHNS and CDR2 SASEGT. The V gene end was trimmed by 5 bases and the J gene end by 4 bases; junction bases not matched to a gene: 7. The CDR3 spans 14 residues.

This clone showed up just a few times. V is TRBV9 and J is TRBJ1-2; 10 positions agree with TRBD1. Trimming cost V 0 bases and J 7 bases; bases outside gene matches: 12. This CDR3 comprises 17 residues. Germline-derived CDR1 and CDR2 are SGDLS and YYNGEE. The DNA of the CDR3 is TGTGCCAGCAGCGTAGATGGGACAGGGGTCTCTCTCGGTGGCTACACCTTC. Translation gives CASSVDGTGVSLGGYTF.

The chain joins TRBV6-5 to TRBJ1-2; perhaps TRBD1 as D (5 bases). With 2 bases removed from V and 10 bases from J, the gap between germline ends came to 8 bases. The CDR3 is made up of 11 amino acids. The germline gives CDR1 MNHEY, CDR2 SVGAGI. The CDR3 coding sequence is TGTGCCAGCAGTTACAGACAGATCTACACCTTC. Translating gives CASSYRQIYTF.

The chain uses TRBV29-1 and TRBJ1-2, with no clear D. The CDR3 extends over 14 amino acids. Trimming took 4 bases from V and 2 from J, leaving 14 bases between them. Germline CDR1 is SQVTM and CDR2 is ANQGSEA. The CDR3 sequence: CSVVAAETNYGYTF. DNA of the CDR3: TGCAGCGTTGTAGCAGCTGAGACGAACTATGGCTACACCTTC.

CDR3 loop: CATDSGRRTEAFF. The CDR3 DNA follows: TGTGCCACTGACTCCGGGAGGCGCACTGAAGCTTTCTTT. The rearrangement links TRBV6-5 to TRBJ1-1; D not resolved. The V end lost 10 bases, the J end lost 4 bases, and 16 bases lay between the germline ends. The CDR3 covers 13 residues. Germline values: CDR1 MNHEY, CDR2 SVGAGI.

This chain connects TRBV11-3 to TRBJ2-4; no clear D. Trimming removed 5 bases from V and 1 base from J, with 12 bases in between. Germline V CDR1 and CDR2: SGHNT, YENEEA. This CDR3 region has 15 residues. Here the CDR3 reads CASSPRAEAKNIQYF. The DNA for the CDR3 is TGTGCCAGCAGCCCTCGCGCGGAGGCCAAAAACATTCAGTACTTC.

The chain is built from TRBV6-5 and TRBJ2-7, with 14 bases matching TRBD2. There are 16 residues in the CDR3. CDR1 MNHEY and CDR2 SVGAGI come from the germline V gene. The trim removed 2 bases at V and 7 bases at J, leaving 7 bases unmatched. CDR3 in amino acids: CASSYPGLAGVREQYF. In nucleotides, the CDR3 is TGTGCCAGCAGTTACCCGGGACTAGCGGGAGTTCGTGAGCAGTACTTC.

This chain connects TRBV29-1 to TRBJ1-1; D possibly corresponds to TRBD1 (5 bases). Trimming stripped 7 bases from V and 1 base from J, with 13 bases between. Germline V gives CDR1 SQVTM, CDR2 ANQGSEA. The CDR3 consists of 13 residues. The CDR3 coding sequence is TGCAGCGCCCAGGGAATAGGGAACACTGAAGCTTTCTTT. Translating it yields CSAQGIGNTEAFF.

This clone was found a few times. The V call is TRBV6-1, the J call TRBJ2-7, with D possibly being TRBD1 (6 bases). Per the germline V gene, CDR1 is MNHNS and CDR2 is SASEGT. This CDR3 comprises 14 residues. Trimming pared 4 bases from V and 4 bases from J, leaving 14 bases between. The CDR3 protein is CASSGRGGRYEQYF. The CDR3 region has the DNA TGTGCCAGCAGTGGACGAGGGGGACGGTACGAGCAGTACTTC.

J is TRBJ2-7 and V is TRBV13; 7 bases are a match to TRBD1. The CDR3 is 14 residues long. The V gene end was trimmed by 3 bases and the J gene end by 1 base; junction bases not matched to a gene: 3. Germline V gene sequence: CDR1 PRHDT, CDR2 FYEKMQ (reference sequence). The CDR3 DNA is TGTGCCAGCAGCTTCGGGACAGAGTCCTACGAGCAGTACTTC. Its protein is CASSFGTESYEQYF. Variable domain in full (rest from reference TRBV13 and TRBJ2-7): AAGVIQSPRHLIKEKRETATLKCYPIPRHDTVYWYQQGPGQDPQFLISFYEKMQSDKGSIPDRFSAQQFSDYHSELNMSSLELGDSALYFCASSFGTESYEQYFGPGTRLTVT.

The chain joins TRBV7-9 to TRBJ2-2, with D possibly TRBD2 on 5 matching bases. Per the germline V gene, CDR1 is SEHNR and CDR2 is FQNEAQ (reference sequence). V was pared by 4 bases and J by 1 base, with 13 bases between. The CDR3 runs 16 residues. This CDR3 reads CASSSLLVGNTGELFF. CDR3 nucleotides: TGTGCCAGCAGCTCTCTACTAGTCGGGAACACCGGGGAGCTGTTTTTT.

The rearrangement joins TRBV27 to TRBJ2-2; 7 bases are a match to TRBD1. Germline trimming cut 5 bases from V and 7 bases from J; bases unmatched to any gene: 1. The CDR3 is 12 amino acids. Germline V gives CDR1 MNHEY, CDR2 SMNVEV (reference sequence). The CDR3, as DNA: TGTGCCAGCAGTCGACAGGGCGGGGAGCTGTTTTTT. As protein: CASSRQGGELFF.

V and J are TRBV5-1 and TRBJ2-7; D possibly corresponds to TRBD1 (5 bases). V gave up 2 bases and J gave up 5 bases, with 20 bases separating them. The CDR3 has 16 residues. The germline V gene has CDR1 SGHRS and CDR2 YFSETQ. CDR3 sequence (DNA): TGCGCCAGCAGCTTACTACCGACAGCCGGCCCCGACGAGCAGTACTTC. Translating gives CASSLLPTAGPDEQYF.